Listed below are T cell receptor beta chains from one sample, sequenced in a study of cytomegalovirus exposure and HLA in healthy donors. The repertoire was sequenced with immunoSEQ multiplex PCR; TCRdb's copy has only in-frame clones and lacks some. In the table there are 200,000 to 250,000 clones, around 78% of which are singletons. The material sequenced was PBMCs. The receptors were gathered from a woman between 18 and 29 years old in good health and CMV-seronegative. Each CDR3 is given with its conserved first and last residue. A D gene is named only where the DNA matches it firmly. Size is stated for part of the rows, as once, few or many counts, or as a class when the clone is expanded.

clone size,J gene,D gene,V gene,CDR3 DNA,CDR3 protein
NA,TRBJ1-1,NA,TRBV19,TGTGCCAGTATTAGGGACCCCGAAATGGACACTGAAGCTTTCTTT,CASIRDPEMDTEAFF
NA,TRBJ2-2,TRBD2,TRBV5-6,TGTGCCAGCAGCTTATTCGGAGCGGGGGGCAACATCGGGGAGCTGTTTTTT,CASSLFGAGGNIGELFF
NA,TRBJ2-7,NA,TRBV6-1,TGTGCCAGCAGTGAACTGGGAAGCCTAGGAGAGCAGTACTTC,CASSELGSLGEQYF
NA,TRBJ2-1,NA,TRBV15,TGTGCCACCAGCAGTTCAGACTCCTACAATGAGCAGTTCTTC,CATSSSDSYNEQFF
NA,TRBJ2-7,NA,TRBV2,TGTGCCAGCAGTGCCAGGGTAGGGAACGAGCAGTACTTC,CASSARVGNEQYF
few,TRBJ1-2,NA,TRBV11-2,TGTGCCAGCAGCTTGAACTGGGGTGTTTTTGGCTACACCTTC,CASSLNWGVFGYTF
NA,TRBJ2-2,TRBD2,TRBV7-9,TGTGCCAGCAGCTCTCTAGCGGGAGACTTAGGCGGGGAGCTGTTTTTT,CASSSLAGDLGGELFF
NA,TRBJ2-3,NA,TRBV27,TGTGCCAGCGGGCCGGATACGCAGTATTTT,CASGPDTQYF
NA,TRBJ1-2,NA,TRBV15,TGTGCCACCAGCAGAGATATCGGGACTGGGGCGATTGGCTACACCTTC,CATSRDIGTGAIGYTF
NA,TRBJ2-7,NA,TRBV7-7,TGTGCTAGCAGCCCAGGGCAGGGAACCTACGAGCAGTACTTC,CASSPGQGTYEQYF
NA,TRBJ2-1,NA,TRBV2,TGTGCCAGCAGTGTGGGCAGGGGTAGGGACAATGAGCAGTTCTTC,CASSVGRGRDNEQFF
once,TRBJ2-1,NA,TRBV5-4,TGTGCCAGCAGTATCGGCTCCTACAATGAGCAGTTCTTC,CASSIGSYNEQFF
NA,TRBJ1-5,NA,TRBV19,TGTGCCAGTAGTGAGTCCAGCAATCAGCCCCAGCATTTT,CASSESSNQPQHF
NA,TRBJ2-1,TRBD1,TRBV2,TGTGCCAGCAGTGAAGGGACAGGCGGGCCCCATGAGCAGTTCTTC,CASSEGTGGPHEQFF
NA,TRBJ2-7,NA,TRBV28,TGTGCCAGCTGGGCTAGTTTCTACGAGCAGTACTTC,CASWASFYEQYF
NA,TRBJ1-4,NA,TRBV28,TGTGCCAGCAGTTTAGTTGGGCGGGGGGATGAAAAACTGTTTTTT,CASSLVGRGDEKLFF
NA,TRBJ2-7,TRBD1,TRBV27,TGTGCCAGCACCCGGACAGGGGACTACGAGCAGTACTTC,CASTRTGDYEQYF
NA,TRBJ2-7,TRBD2,TRBV7-2,TGTGCCAGCAGCTTAACGGCGGGGGCCTACGAGCAGTACTTC,CASSLTAGAYEQYF
NA,TRBJ2-3,NA,TRBV19,TGTGCCAGTAGTTTTGACGGGGGGCGGACGCAGTATTTT,CASSFDGGRTQYF
NA,TRBJ2-2,TRBD2,TRBV10-1,TGCGCCAGCAGCCGGACTAGCGGGAGTGGTACCGGGGAGCTGTTTTTT,CASSRTSGSGTGELFF